This TCR beta chain was observed in a study of T cell responses to AZD1222 COVID-19 vaccine. Study-wide results and limits: The peak T cell response came first, and repertoires were sampled only after it. Close to half of spike-specific TCRs reportedly recognize unmutated variant regions. Donors were chiefly white British, with a greater number of females, and clonal diversity was perhaps underestimated.

Generated by immunoSEQ multiplex PCR, the TCRdb table keeps only in-frame clones and is missing some. The table has tens of thousands of clones, around nine tenths seen once. Remarks on this clone: Antigen unknown.

This TCR was recovered from an adult in good health. The source material was peripheral blood, sampled on day 0 of AZD1222 vaccination.

The CDR3 DNA is TGTGCCAGCAGCTCAGCGACGACAGGTATGAATCAGCCCCAGCATTTT. Protein product: CASSSATTGMNQPQHF. The V call is TRBV7-2, the J call TRBJ1-5; D possibly corresponds to TRBD1 (6 bases). The CDR3 covers 16 residues. V was cut by 4 bases and J by 4 bases, with 17 bases left in between. From germline, CDR1 is SGHTA and CDR2 FQGNSA.